This T cell receptor (beta chain) is drawn from a study of identifying expanded T cells in peripheral blood. Repertoires were generated with immunoSEQ multiplex PCR, while TCRdb's copy carries only in-frame clones and drops some. The sample records under 130,000 clones, about 89% being singletons. This CDR3 has 14 amino acids. Germline loops: CDR1 SGHTA, CDR2 FQGNSA. The V segment lost 4 bases and the J segment 5 bases; nucleotides outside the gene matches: 6. The chain recombines TRBV7-2 with TRBJ2-5; 8 bases agree with TRBD1. This clonotype was obtained from a person between 18 and 75 years old in good health. What was sequenced was blood. CDR3 sequence (DNA): TGTGCCAGCAGCTCCCAGACAGGGGAGGAGACCCAGTACTTC. Translation gives CASSSQTGEETQYF.